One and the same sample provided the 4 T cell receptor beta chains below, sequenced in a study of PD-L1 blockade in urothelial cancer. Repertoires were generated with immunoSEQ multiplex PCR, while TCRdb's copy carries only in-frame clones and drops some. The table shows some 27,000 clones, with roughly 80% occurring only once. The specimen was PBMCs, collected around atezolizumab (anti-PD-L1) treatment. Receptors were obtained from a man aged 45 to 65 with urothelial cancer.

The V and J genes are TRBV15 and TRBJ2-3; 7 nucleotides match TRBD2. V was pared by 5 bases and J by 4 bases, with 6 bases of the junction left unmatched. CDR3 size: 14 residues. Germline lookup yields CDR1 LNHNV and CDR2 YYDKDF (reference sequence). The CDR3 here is CATSGEGLADTQYF. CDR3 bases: TGTGCCACCAGCGGGGAGGGTCTCGCAGATACGCAGTATTTT.

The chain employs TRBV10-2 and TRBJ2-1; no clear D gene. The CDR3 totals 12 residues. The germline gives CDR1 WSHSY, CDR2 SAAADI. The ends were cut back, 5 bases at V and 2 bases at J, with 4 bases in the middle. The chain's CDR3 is CASSRAYNEQFF. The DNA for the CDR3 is TGCGCCAGCAGTCGGGCCTACAATGAGCAGTTCTTC.

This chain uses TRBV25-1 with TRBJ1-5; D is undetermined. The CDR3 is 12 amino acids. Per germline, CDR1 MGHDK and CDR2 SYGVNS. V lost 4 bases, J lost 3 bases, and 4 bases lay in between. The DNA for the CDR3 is TGTGCCAGCAGTGGACTCAATCAGCCCCAGCATTTT. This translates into CASSGLNQPQHF.

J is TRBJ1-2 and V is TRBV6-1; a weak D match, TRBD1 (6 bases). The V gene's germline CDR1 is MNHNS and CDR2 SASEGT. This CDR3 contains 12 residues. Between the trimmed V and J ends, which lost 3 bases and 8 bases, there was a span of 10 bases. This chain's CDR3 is CASSDRGRGYTF. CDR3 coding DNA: TGTGCCAGCAGTGACAGGGGCAGGGGCTACACCTTC.